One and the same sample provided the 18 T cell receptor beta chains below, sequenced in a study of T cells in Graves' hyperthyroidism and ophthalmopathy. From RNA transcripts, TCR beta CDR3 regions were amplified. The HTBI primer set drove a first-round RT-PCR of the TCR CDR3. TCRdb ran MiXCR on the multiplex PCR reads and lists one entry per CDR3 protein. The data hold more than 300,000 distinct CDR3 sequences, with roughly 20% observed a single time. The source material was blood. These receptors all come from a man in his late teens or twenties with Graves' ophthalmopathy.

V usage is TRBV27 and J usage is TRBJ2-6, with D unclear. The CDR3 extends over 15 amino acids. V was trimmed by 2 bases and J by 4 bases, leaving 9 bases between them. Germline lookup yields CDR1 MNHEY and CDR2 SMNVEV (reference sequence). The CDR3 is CASSLMGMGANVLTF. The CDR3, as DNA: TGTGCCAGCAGTTTAATGGGTATGGGGGCCAACGTCCTGACTTTC.

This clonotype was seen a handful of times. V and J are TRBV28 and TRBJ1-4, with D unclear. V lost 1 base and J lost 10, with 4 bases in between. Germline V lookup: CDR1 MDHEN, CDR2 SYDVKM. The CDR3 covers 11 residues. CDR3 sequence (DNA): TGTGCCAGCAGTTTATTCGGAAAACTGTTTTTT. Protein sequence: CASSLFGKLFF. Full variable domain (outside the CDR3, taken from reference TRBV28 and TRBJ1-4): DVKVTQSSRYLVKRTGEKVFLECVQDMDHENMFWYRQDPGLGLRLIYFSYDVKMKEKGDIPEGYSVSREKKERFSLILESASTNQTSMYLCASSLFGKLFFGSGTQLSVL.

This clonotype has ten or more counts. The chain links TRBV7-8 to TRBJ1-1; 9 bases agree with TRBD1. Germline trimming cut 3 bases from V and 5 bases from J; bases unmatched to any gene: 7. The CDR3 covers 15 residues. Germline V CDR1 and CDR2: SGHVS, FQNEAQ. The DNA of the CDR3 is TGTGCCAGCAGCTTGCACCGGACAGGGGAGACTGAAGCTTTCTTT. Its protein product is CASSLHRTGETEAFF. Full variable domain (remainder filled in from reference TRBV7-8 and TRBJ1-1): GAGVSQSPRYKVAKRGQDVALRCDPISGHVSLFWYQQALGQGPEFLTYFQNEAQLDKSGLPSDRFFAERPEGSVSTLKIQRTQQEDSAVYLCASSLHRTGETEAFFGQGTRLTVV.

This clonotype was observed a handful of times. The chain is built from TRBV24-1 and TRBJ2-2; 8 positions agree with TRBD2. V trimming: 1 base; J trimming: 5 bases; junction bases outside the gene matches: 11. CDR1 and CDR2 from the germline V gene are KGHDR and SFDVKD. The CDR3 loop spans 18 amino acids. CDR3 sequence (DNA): TGTGCCACCAGTGATTTTCCCGGGGGGGCACAGGTTACCGGGGAGCTGTTTTTT. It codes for CATSDFPGGAQVTGELFF.

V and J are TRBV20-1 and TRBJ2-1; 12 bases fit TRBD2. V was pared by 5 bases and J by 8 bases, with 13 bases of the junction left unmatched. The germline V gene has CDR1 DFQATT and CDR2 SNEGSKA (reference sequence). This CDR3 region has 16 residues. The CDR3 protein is CSAHNPTSGSYDEQFF. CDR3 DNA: TGCAGTGCTCACAATCCGACTAGCGGGAGTTACGATGAGCAGTTCTTC.

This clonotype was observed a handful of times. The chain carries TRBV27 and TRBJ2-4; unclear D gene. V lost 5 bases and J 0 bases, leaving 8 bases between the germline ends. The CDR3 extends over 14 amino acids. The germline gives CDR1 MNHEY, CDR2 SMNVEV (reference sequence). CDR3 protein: CASSPPGAKNIQYF. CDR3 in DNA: TGTGCCAGCAGTCCACCGGGAGCCAAAAACATTCAGTACTTC.

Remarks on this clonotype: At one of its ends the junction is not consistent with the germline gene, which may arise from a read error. CDR3 DNA: TGTACCAGCAGCTTCGGCTCGAACACTGAAGCTTTCTTT. Translated: CTSSFGSNTEAFF. The chain has TRBV7-9 and TRBJ1-1; D is ambiguous. The CDR3 has 13 residues. Germline values: CDR1 SEHNR, CDR2 FQNEAQ (reference sequence). The full variable domain, rest sourced from reference TRBV7-9 and TRBJ1-1, is DTGVSQNPRHKITKRGQNVTFRCDPISEHNRLYWYRQTLGQGPEFLTYFQNEAQLEKSRLLSDRFSAERPKGSFSTLEIQRTEQGDSAMYLCTSSFGSNTEAFFGQGTRLTVV.

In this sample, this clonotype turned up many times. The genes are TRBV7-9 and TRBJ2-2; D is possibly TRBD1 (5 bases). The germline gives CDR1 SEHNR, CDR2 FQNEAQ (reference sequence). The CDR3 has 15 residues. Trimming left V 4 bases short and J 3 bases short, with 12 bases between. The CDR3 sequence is CASSSNTGYTGELFF. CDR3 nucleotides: TGTGCCAGCAGCTCCAATACAGGTTACACCGGGGAGCTGTTTTTT.

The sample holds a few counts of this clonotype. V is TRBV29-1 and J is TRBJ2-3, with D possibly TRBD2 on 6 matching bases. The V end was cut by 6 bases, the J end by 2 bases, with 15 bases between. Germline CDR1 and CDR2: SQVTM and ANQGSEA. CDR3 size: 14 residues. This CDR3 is CSVITGLHTDTQYF. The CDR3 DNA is TGCAGCGTCATCACGGGACTCCACACAGATACGCAGTATTTT.

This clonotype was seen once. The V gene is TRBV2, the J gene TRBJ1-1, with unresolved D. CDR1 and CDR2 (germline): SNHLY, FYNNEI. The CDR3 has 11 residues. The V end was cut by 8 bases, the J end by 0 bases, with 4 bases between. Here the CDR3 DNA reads TGTGCCAGCCAAATGAACACTGAAGCTTTCTTT. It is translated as CASQMNTEAFF.

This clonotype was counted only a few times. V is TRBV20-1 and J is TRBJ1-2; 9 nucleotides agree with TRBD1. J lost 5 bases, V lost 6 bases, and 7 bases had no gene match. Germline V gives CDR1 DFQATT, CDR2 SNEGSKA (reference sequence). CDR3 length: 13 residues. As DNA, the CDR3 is TGCAGTGCCAACCCGACAGGGGGGTATGGCTACACCTTC. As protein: CSANPTGGYGYTF.

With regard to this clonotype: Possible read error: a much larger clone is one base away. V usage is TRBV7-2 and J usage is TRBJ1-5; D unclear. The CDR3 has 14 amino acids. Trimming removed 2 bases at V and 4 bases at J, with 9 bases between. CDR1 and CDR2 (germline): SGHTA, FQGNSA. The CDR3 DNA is TGTGCCAGCAGCTTAATCGGGATTAATCAGCCCCAGCATTTT. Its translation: CASSLIGINQPQHF.

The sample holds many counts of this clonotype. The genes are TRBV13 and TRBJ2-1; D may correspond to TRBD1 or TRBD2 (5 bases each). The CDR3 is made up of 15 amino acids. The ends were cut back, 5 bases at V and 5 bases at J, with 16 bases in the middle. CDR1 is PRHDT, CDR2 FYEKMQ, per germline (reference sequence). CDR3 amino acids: CASSPGTEGNNEQFF. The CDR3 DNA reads TGTGCCAGCAGCCCCGGGACGGAAGGCAACAATGAGCAGTTCTTC.

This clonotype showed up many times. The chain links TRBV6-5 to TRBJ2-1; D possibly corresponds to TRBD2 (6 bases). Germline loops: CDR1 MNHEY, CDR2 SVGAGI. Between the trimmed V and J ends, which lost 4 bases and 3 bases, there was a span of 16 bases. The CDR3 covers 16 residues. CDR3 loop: CASSSPGSGLYNEQFF. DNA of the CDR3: TGTGCCAGCAGTTCCCCGGGTAGCGGACTCTACAATGAGCAGTTCTTC.

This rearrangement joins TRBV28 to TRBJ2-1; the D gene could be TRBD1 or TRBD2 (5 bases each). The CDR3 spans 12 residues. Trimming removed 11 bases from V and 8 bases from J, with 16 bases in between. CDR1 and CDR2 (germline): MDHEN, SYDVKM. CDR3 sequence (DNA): TGTGCCGGAATGGGGCCGGAGGATGAGCAGTTCTTC. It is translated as CAGMGPEDEQFF.

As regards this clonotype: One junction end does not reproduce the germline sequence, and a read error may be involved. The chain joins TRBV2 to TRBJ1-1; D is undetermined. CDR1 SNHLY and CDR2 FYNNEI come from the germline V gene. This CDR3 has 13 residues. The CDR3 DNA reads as TGTGTCAGCAGTGGCTTGGAAAACACTGAAGCTTTCTTT. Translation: CVSSGLENTEAFF.

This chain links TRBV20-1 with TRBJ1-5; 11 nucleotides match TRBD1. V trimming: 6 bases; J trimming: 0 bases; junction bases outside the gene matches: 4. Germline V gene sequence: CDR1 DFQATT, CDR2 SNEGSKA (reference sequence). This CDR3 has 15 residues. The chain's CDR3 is CSARTGGRSNQPQHF. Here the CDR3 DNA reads TGCAGTGCCCGGACAGGGGGCCGTAGCAATCAGCCCCAGCATTTT.

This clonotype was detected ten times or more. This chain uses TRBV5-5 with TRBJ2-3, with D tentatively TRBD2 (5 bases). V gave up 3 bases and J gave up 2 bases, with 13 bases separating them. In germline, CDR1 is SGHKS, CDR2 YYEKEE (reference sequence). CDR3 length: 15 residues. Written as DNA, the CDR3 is TGTGCCAGCAGCTATACCGCCGGGAACACAGATACGCAGTATTTT. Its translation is CASSYTAGNTDTQYF.